Here is one T cell receptor (beta chain) with its context. Its antigen is currently unknown. This record comes from a study of vaccination effects on CD4 cells after COVID-19. Viral peptide pools were used in the ViraFEST assay to expand antigen-specific CD4+ T cells, and sequencing came afterward. Cultured cells yielded isolated CD4+ T cells after about ten days. Testing of the vaccine recipients showed negative nucleocapsid antibodies and no prior SARS-CoV-2 infection. A half-volume exchange with IL-2 medium occurred on days 3 and 7. Sequencing was performed with immunoSEQ multiplex PCR; in TCRdb, only in-frame clones are kept and a portion is missing. The top ten clones hold more than 9% of a sample with 20,000 to 25,000 clones, about two thirds of them seen once. There are 13 residues in the CDR3. Germline-derived CDR1 and CDR2 are KGHSH and LQKENI. Deletions cut 2 bases from V and 7 bases from J, with 11 bases between.

The genes are TRBV18 and TRBJ1-2; D unclear. This receptor was obtained from a human donor who received a COVID-19 vaccine. This specimen was CD4+ T cells from PBMCs cultured with HCoV-NL63 spike peptides, taken before COVID-19 vaccination. The CDR3 nucleotides read TGTGCCAGCTCACCATCAAGCGGAGGTGGCTACACCTTC. Its translation: CASSPSSGGGYTF.